Listed below are T cell receptor beta chains from one sample, sequenced in a study of blood T cell repertoires in COVID-19. The method was immunoSEQ multiplex PCR; TCRdb's version includes in-frame clones alone and lacks a portion of them. The sample gives some 300,000 clones, 90% of which show up once; around 1% is in the top ten. The specimen sequenced was peripheral blood. These TCRs come from a woman between 35 and 50 years old with COVID-19, enrolled during active disease. Both conserved end residues are part of each CDR3. A D gene is named only where the DNA matches it firmly. Size is omitted from some rows. Given values are once, few, many or a class for expanded clones.

>TRBD1|TRBV10-3|-|TRBJ2-2
TGTGCCATCAGTGAGCCGGGACAGGTGAACACCGGGGAGCTGTTTTTT
CAISEPGQVNTGELFF
>-|TRBV30|-|TRBJ2-7
TGTGCCTGGAGTGTACGACTCTTGGGGAGCTCCTACGAGCAGTACTTC
CAWSVRLLGSSYEQYF
>-|TRBV9|-|TRBJ2-1
TGTGCCAGCAGCGTAGGGGCAGACTACAATGAGCAGTTCTTC
CASSVGADYNEQFF
>-|TRBV5-1|few|TRBJ1-6
TGCGCCAGCAGCTTGCGGCAGGCCCAAGATTCACCCCTCCACTTT
CASSLRQAQDSPLHF
>-|TRBV23-1|-|TRBJ2-6
TGCGCCAGCAGTCAATCGATGTTGTCCGGGGTTGGGGCCAACGTCCTGACTTTC
CASSQSMLSGVGANVLTF
>-|TRBV27|-|TRBJ1-1
TGTGCCAGCAGTTTAAGTGCCGAGATGAACACTGAAGCTTTCTTT
CASSLSAEMNTEAFF
>TRBD2|TRBV30|-|TRBJ2-3
TGTGCCTGGAGTCGAATAGGCGGACTAGCGGGGTTAGATACGCAGTATTTT
CAWSRIGGLAGLDTQYF
>TRBD1|TRBV6-6|-|TRBJ1-3
TGTGCCAGCAGTTCGACAGGGGTGGGAAACACCATATATTTT
CASSSTGVGNTIYF
>-|TRBV29-1|-|TRBJ2-1
TGCAGCGTTGGTACTAACGAGCAGTTCTTC
CSVGTNEQFF
>TRBD2|TRBV7-2|-|TRBJ2-3
TGTGCCAGCAGCCAGGGTAGCGGGGCGCAATTGTTTTCTTTT
CASSQGSGAQLFSF
>-|TRBV7-2|-|TRBJ2-1
TGTGCCAGCAGCTTGGATCAGAACCGGGCCTACAATGAGCAGTTCTTC
CASSLDQNRAYNEQFF
>TRBD1|TRBV7-2|once|TRBJ1-4
TGTGCCAGCAGCATTCCAGGGGGCTCCAATGAAAAACTGTTTTTT
CASSIPGGSNEKLFF
>-|TRBV5-1|-|TRBJ2-3
TGCGCCAGCAGCGTCCTTGATACGCAGTATTTT
CASSVLDTQYF
>-|TRBV7-6|-|TRBJ2-3
TGTGCCAGCAGCTTAGAGGTAGCTGCGAGGGTTACTACGCAGTATTTT
CASSLEVAARVTTQYF
>-|TRBV14|-|TRBJ1-2
TGTGCCAGCAGCCCAGAGCCAGGGTACTATGGCTACACCTTC
CASSPEPGYYGYTF
>-|TRBV6-5|-|TRBJ1-6
TGTGCCAGCAGTTACGACGTCAGGGTCGATTCACCCCTCCACTTT
CASSYDVRVDSPLHF
>-|TRBV28|-|TRBJ1-4
TGTGCCAGCAGTTTAAGCGCAGGGCCAACAACTAATGAAAAACTGTTTTTT
CASSLSAGPTTNEKLFF
>-|TRBV5-1|-|TRBJ1-6
TGCGCCAGCAGCTTGGTGGAGGGGTCCCCCCTCCACTTT
CASSLVEGSPLHF
>-|TRBV6-5|-|TRBJ2-2
TGTGCCAGCAGTTCTCCCGGGGAGCTGTTTTTT
CASSSPGELFF
>TRBD2|TRBV5-5|once|TRBJ2-3
TGTGCCAGCAGCTTTTCCTGGGGGCGACCGGGAGGGGATACGCAGTATTTT
CASSFSWGRPGGDTQYF
>TRBD1|TRBV3-1/TRBV3-2|-|TRBJ1-4
TGTGCCAGCAGCCCAGGGACAGCCGCAACTAATGAAAAACTGTTTTTT
CASSPGTAATNEKLFF